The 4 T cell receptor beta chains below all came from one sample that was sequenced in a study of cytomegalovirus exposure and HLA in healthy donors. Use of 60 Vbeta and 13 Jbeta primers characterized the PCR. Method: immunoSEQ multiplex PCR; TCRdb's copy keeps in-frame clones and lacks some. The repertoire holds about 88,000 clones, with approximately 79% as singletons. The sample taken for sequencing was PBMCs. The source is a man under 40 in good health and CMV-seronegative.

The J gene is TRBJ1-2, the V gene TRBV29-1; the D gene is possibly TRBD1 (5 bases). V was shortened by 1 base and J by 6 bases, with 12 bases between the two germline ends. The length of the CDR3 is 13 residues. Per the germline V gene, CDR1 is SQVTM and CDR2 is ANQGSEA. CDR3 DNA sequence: TGCAGCGTTGAAGTGGATGTGGGGCATGGCTACACCTTC. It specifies CSVEVDVGHGYTF.

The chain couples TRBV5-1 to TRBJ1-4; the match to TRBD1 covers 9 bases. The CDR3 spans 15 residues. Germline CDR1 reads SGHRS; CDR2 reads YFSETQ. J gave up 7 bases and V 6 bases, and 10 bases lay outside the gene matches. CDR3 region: CASTTGGTGREKLFF. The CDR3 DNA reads TGCGCCAGCACCACGGGAGGGACAGGGCGTGAAAAACTGTTTTTT.

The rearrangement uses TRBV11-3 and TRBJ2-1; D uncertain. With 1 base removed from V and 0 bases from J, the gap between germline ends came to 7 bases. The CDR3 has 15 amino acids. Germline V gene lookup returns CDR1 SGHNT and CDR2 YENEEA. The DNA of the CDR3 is TGTGCCAGCAGCTTAGGCGGTAGCTCCTACAATGAGCAGTTCTTC. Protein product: CASSLGGSSYNEQFF.

CDR3 in amino acids: CASSFRAGDAYEQYF. CDR3 coding DNA: TGTGCCAGCAGTTTCCGGGCGGGTGATGCCTACGAGCAGTACTTC. The chain carries TRBV27 and TRBJ2-5; D perhaps matches TRBD2 (5 bases). The J call may be mistaken, given a closer DNA end match to TRBJ2-7. This CDR3 has 15 residues. From germline, CDR1 is MNHEY and CDR2 SMNVEV (reference sequence).